The following is a T cell receptor (beta chain) sequence with its context. Its target is not known. These data are taken from a study of cytomegalovirus exposure and HLA in healthy donors. This PCR relied on a set of 60 Vbeta primers and 13 Jbeta primers. TCRdb's table, derived via immunoSEQ multiplex PCR, lists solely in-frame clones and lacks some. Here the sample spans under 150,000 clones, 70% to 80% being singletons. The germline gives CDR1 MNHNY, CDR2 SVGAGI (reference sequence). The V end lost 4 bases, the J end lost 6 bases, and 13 bases lay between the germline ends. This CDR3 region has 13 residues. Everyone who donated was a healthy bone marrow donor. Donors showed nominal health when sampled, although they likely had unrecorded immune exposures. Findings and limits, study-wide: The likely origin of a cluster of highly shared sequence variants was a sequencing artifact. As a later analysis showed, several of the most significant clusters appeared to be linked to common viral pathogens.

The source is a woman aged 60-75 years in good health and CMV-seropositive. The V and J genes are TRBV6-6 and TRBJ2-7; the D gene is possibly TRBD2 (6 bases). The source material was PBMCs. The CDR3 nucleotides read TGTGCCAGCAGTTCTCCGGCGGGACGCGAGCAGTACTTC. Translated: CASSSPAGREQYF.